This T cell receptor beta chain was documented in a study of preoperative IRX-2 immunotherapy in early breast cancer (dated by TCRdb to the late 2010s). Read against the paper, the sample's treatment or condition label means: preoperative locoregional IRX-2 cytokine immunotherapy. The samples were obtained from a phase Ib study that tested preoperative, locoregional IRX-2 cytokine immunotherapy meant to prime immune responses. Before surgery, IRX-2 was given to the donors, who were patients with early-stage breast cancer. The method behind the library was the immunoSEQ multiplex PCR assay. TCRdb mirrors the immuneACCESS table, restricted to in-frame sequences. Some clones are absent from its copies; in checked studies, under half trace to an unresolved V gene, and the reason for the others is unknown. This sample gives about 32,000 clones in total; 75% to 90% of them show up just once. The biggest ten clones account for 2.5% of the sample.

A remark on this clone: Its antigen target is currently unknown. Base qualities are missing; no much larger clone stands one base away.

V lost 0 bases and J lost 9 bases; the stretch between them is 12 bases long. The CDR3 runs 14 amino acids, cysteine and phenylalanine included. Kept here is only the CDR3 DNA, which spans 42 bases and is read in frame from base 1. CDR1 and CDR2 are read off the germline V gene as SGHDN and FVKESK. Sample: lymph node tissue, taken from a patient treated with IRX-2 immunotherapy. Recombination joined TRBV14 with TRBJ2-1, with an unclear D gene assignment. The TCR sequence derives from a human donor with breast cancer. The DNA sequence reads TGTGCCAGCAGCCAAGAATTCCTGGACGGTGAGCAGTTCTTC. Translated, it gives CASSQEFLDGEQFF.